One and the same sample provided the 5 T cell receptor beta chains below, sequenced in a study of human T cells and chemical hapten exposure. The sample's time point: healthy volunteer bleed at 2 weeks. The authors extracted total RNA from unfractionated whole blood. MiXCR, applied by TCRdb to the RACE reads, yields one record per CDR3 protein. The sample yields 100,000 to 150,000 distinct CDR3 sequences, approximately 9.5% seen once. Sequencing was carried out using whole blood. These receptor sequences come from a male donor in good health. Some clones in this sample may be carry-over from other donors' samples.

The rearrangement uses TRBV7-9 and TRBJ2-5; perhaps TRBD2 as D (6 bases). V gave up 4 bases and J gave up 5 bases, with 17 bases separating them. Germline CDR1 reads SEHNR; CDR2 reads FQNEAQ (reference sequence). The CDR3 is 15 residues long. CDR3 loop: CASSYTSGVEETQYF. The CDR3 DNA sequence: TGTGCCAGCAGCTACACCTCGGGGGTGGAGGAGACCCAGTACTTC. Using reference TRBV7-9 and TRBJ2-5 for the parts outside the CDR3, the full variable domain is DTGVSQNPRHKITKRGQNVTFRCDPISEHNRLYWYRQTLGQGPEFLTYFQNEAQLEKSRLLSDRFSAERPKGSFSTLEIQRTEQGDSAMYLCASSYTSGVEETQYFGPGTRLLVL.

The J gene is TRBJ1-2, the V gene TRBV19, with D tentatively TRBD1 (5 bases). The ends were cut back, 4 bases at V and 4 bases at J, with 10 bases in the middle. The CDR3 is made up of 13 amino acids. Per germline, CDR1 LNHDA and CDR2 SQIVND (reference sequence). CDR3 coding DNA: TGTGCCAGTAGTACAGGGAAGACCTATGGCTACACCTTC. This gives the protein CASSTGKTYGYTF.

This clonotype was picked up many times. The chain joins TRBV7-9 to TRBJ2-7; 7 positions match TRBD1. V lost 5 bases to trimming and J lost 7 bases; unmatched junction nucleotides: 5. This CDR3 has 12 residues. Germline V lookup: CDR1 SEHNR, CDR2 FQNEAQ (reference sequence). As DNA, the CDR3 is TGTGCCAGCAGCCCGGACAGGCGGGAGCAGTACTTC. Translating gives CASSPDRREQYF.

This clonotype was observed many times. The chain carries TRBV12-3 or TRBV12-4 and TRBJ1-1, with D maybe TRBD1 (6 bases). Trimming shortened V by 6 bases and J by 5 bases, and 16 bases separated the two germline ends. CDR3 size: 14 residues. Here the CDR3 DNA reads TGTGCCAGCAGCTTACAGGGATCGGAGACTGAAGCTTTCTTT. This sequence encodes CASSLQGSETEAFF.

This clonotype was seen a handful of times. The CDR3 DNA reads as TGTGCCAGCAGCTTCTCCGCACGGGAGGCCAAAAACATTCAGTACTTC. It yields the protein CASSFSAREAKNIQYF. The genes are TRBV7-9 and TRBJ2-4; possibly TRBD2 for D (6 bases). The germline V and J ends were trimmed by 3 bases and 1 base, with 13 bases remaining between them. This CDR3 has 16 residues. Germline assignment: CDR1 SEHNR and CDR2 FQNEAQ (reference sequence).